The clone carrying this T cell receptor (beta chain) was recorded at least ten times. Antigen specificity is unknown. This entry belongs to a study of T cells after yellow fever vaccination. Study results and limitations: Post-booster samples contained most primary-vaccination clones (just under 98% CD4, around 90% CD8).

It was through 5'RACE template switching that TCR cDNA was made, with a universal primer site and UMIs added. A single record per CDR3 protein comes from TCRdb applying MiXCR to the 5' RACE reads. The sample includes nearly 350,000 distinct CDR3 sequences, 8.1% seen only once; the top ten take about 16%. Trimming removed 0 bases from V and 3 bases from J, with 4 bases in between. There are 12 residues in the CDR3. CDR1 SGHRS and CDR2 YFSETQ come from the germline V gene. This sequence was found in a man aged 18 to 29 who received the YFV17D yellow fever vaccine. This sequence joins TRBV5-1 and TRBJ2-7; D unresolved. The source material was PBMCs, sampled about 41 days after the first yellow fever vaccination. CDR3 amino acids: CASSLGDYEQYF. In nucleotides, the CDR3 is TGCGCCAGCAGCTTGGGCGACTACGAGCAGTACTTC.